This TCR beta chain is drawn from a study of regulatory T cells in long-lasting Graves disease. Building the TCR beta libraries relied on iRepertoire HTBI primers, and CDR3 regions underwent Arm-PCR. A single record per CDR3 protein comes from TCRdb applying MiXCR to the multiplex PCR reads. The sample shows roughly 610,000 distinct CDR3 sequences, approximately 16% of them seen only once. Documented time point: newly diagnosed GD, antithyroid drugs for less than 3 months. The TCR library was prepared using RNA isolated from PBMCs. Germline CDR1 reads SEHNR; CDR2 reads FQNEAQ (reference sequence). The V and J ends lost 1 base and 1 base, in that order; junction bases with no gene match: 3. The CDR3 spans 15 residues. Concerning this clonotype itself: This may stem from a read error, because a much larger clone lies one nucleotide away.

The data were also submitted as part of a second study, on T cells in Graves' hyperthyroidism and ophthalmopathy. That source adds: TCR CDR3 regions were first amplified by RT-PCR with HTBI primers.

The rearrangement uses TRBV7-9 and TRBJ1-1; the match to TRBD1 covers 7 bases. This material consisted of peripheral blood mononuclear cells (PBMCs), taken at new diagnosis, from a patient treated with antithyroid drugs. The receptor comes from a man aged 18 to 29 with Graves disease. CDR3 sequence: CASSLEEGANTEAFF. The CDR3 DNA reads as TGTGCCAGCAGCTTAGAGGAGGGGGCGAACACTGAAGCTTTCTTT.